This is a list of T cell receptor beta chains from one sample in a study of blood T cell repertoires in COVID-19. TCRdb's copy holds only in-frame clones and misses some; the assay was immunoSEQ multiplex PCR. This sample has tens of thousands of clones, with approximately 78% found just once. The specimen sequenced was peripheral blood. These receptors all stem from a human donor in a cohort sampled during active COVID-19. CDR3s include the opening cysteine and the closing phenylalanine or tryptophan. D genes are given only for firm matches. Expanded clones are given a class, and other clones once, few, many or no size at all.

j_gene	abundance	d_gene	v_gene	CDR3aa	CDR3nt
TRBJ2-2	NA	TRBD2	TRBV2	CASSREGNTGELFF	TGTGCCAGCAGTCGGGAGGGGAACACCGGGGAGCTGTTTTTT
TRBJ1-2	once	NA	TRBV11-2	CASSSKRGSYGYTF	TGTGCCAGCAGCTCCAAAAGGGGGTCCTATGGCTACACCTTC
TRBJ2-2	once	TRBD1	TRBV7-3	CASRKDRGLDTGELFF	TGTGCCAGCAGAAAAGACAGGGGGTTAGACACCGGGGAGCTGTTTTTT
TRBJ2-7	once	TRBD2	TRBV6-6	CASRSGASGNSF	TGTGCCAGCAGGTCCGGAGCTAGCGGAAACTCCTTC
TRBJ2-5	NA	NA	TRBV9	CASSVGGGGPETQYF	TGTGCCAGCAGCGTAGGCGGGGGCGGACCAGAGACCCAGTACTTC
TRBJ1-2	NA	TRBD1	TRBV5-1	CASSLGQGIPYGYTF	TGCGCCAGCAGCTTGGGACAGGGAATCCCCTATGGCTACACCTTC
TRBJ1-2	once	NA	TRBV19	CASGAGLSYGYTF	TGTGCCAGTGGGGCCGGCCTTAGCTATGGCTACACCTTC
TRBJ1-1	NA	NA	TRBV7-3	CASSSRGGGRRNTEAFF	TGTGCCAGCAGCTCCCGGGGAGGGGGAAGGAGGAACACTGAAGCTTTCTTT
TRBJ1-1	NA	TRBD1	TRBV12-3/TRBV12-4	CASSLARTGIGFF	TGTGCCAGCAGTTTAGCGCGGACAGGGATTGGTTTCTTT
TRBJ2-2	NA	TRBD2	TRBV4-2	CASSQRLAGEPGTGELFF	TGTGCCAGCAGCCAAAGACTAGCGGGGGAACCGGGCACCGGGGAGCTGTTTTTT
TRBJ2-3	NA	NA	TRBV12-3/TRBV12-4	CASSSPGDTQYF	TGTGCCAGCAGTTCCCCCGGGGATACGCAGTATTTT
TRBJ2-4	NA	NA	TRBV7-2	CASSLNDPRDIQYF	TGTGCCAGCAGCTTAAACGACCCCCGGGACATTCAGTACTTC
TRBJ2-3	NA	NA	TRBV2	CASSEVADTQYF	TGTGCCAGCAGCGAGGTGGCAGATACGCAGTATTTT
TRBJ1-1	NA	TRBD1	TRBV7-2	CASSYRTGTEAFF	TGTGCCAGCAGCTACCGGACAGGGACTGAAGCTTTCTTT
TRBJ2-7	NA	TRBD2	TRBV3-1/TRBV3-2	CASSQGAWGGSSYEQYF	TGTGCCAGCAGCCAAGGGGCGTGGGGGGGAAGTTCCTACGAGCAGTACTTC
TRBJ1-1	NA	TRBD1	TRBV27	CASKITGAVTEAFF	TGTGCCAGCAAGATCACAGGGGCCGTTACTGAAGCTTTCTTT
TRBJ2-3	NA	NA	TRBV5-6	CASSLVYPTDTQYF	TGTGCCAGCAGCTTGGTCTATCCAACAGATACGCAGTATTTT
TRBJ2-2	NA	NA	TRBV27	CASSSTGLGTGELFF	TGTGCCAGCAGTTCCACAGGGTTAGGCACCGGGGAGCTGTTTTTT
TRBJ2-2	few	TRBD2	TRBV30	CAWGAGVHSDSNTGELFF	TGTGCCTGGGGCGCGGGGGTTCACTCGGATTCGAACACCGGGGAGCTGTTTTTT
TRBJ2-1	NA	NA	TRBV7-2	CASSLATGYNEQFF	TGTGCCAGCAGCTTAGCCACCGGTTACAATGAGCAGTTCTTC
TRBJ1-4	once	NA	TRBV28	CASSLPQEGKLFF	TGTGCCAGCAGTTTGCCCCAGGAGGGAAAACTGTTTTTT
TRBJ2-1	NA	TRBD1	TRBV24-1	CATSETGTVNYNEQFF	TGTGCCACCAGTGAAACCGGGACAGTTAATTACAATGAGCAGTTCTTC
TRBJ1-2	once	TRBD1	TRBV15	CATSRTRQGPFLF	TGTGCCACCAGCAGGACACGACAGGGCCCTTTTCTCTTC
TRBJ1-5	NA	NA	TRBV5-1	CASSPGGGNNQPQHF	TGCGCCAGCAGCCCCGGCGGGGGGAACAATCAGCCCCAGCATTTT
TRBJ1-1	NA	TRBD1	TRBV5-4	CASSYLDRVTTEAFF	TGTGCCAGCAGCTATCTTGACAGGGTGACCACTGAAGCTTTCTTT
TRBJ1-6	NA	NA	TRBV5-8	CASSQNRDSPLHF	TGTGCCAGCAGCCAGAACAGGGACTCACCCCTCCACTTT
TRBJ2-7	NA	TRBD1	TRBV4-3	CASSHGTGKYEQYF	TGCGCCAGCAGCCATGGGACAGGGAAGTACGAGCAGTACTTC
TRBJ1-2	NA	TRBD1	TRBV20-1	CSARTGQGYTF	TGCAGTGCAAGGACAGGGCAGGGCTACACCTTC